Following are 23 T cell receptor beta chains from one sample sequenced in a study of siplizumab effects on memory and regulatory T cells. Profiled with immunoSEQ multiplex PCR; TCRdb holds only in-frame clones, not every one. The sample lists 75,000 to 100,000 clones, around 94% occurring once. The sample was non-Treg CD4+ T cells sorted from blood. The origin of the receptors is a human donor in good health.

The rearrangement uses TRBV7-9 and TRBJ2-7; 7 positions agree with TRBD1. The CDR3 covers 16 residues. Per the germline V gene, CDR1 is SEHNR and CDR2 is FQNEAQ (reference sequence). The junction had 11 bases not matched to a gene; V was cut back by 5 bases and J by 1 base. In DNA form, the CDR3 reads TGTGCCAGCAGCCCCTTGGACAGGAAACTTTCCTACGAGCAGTACTTC. Its protein is CASSPLDRKLSYEQYF. The full variable domain, rest sourced from reference TRBV7-9 and TRBJ2-7, is DTGVSQNPRHKITKRGQNVTFRCDPISEHNRLYWYRQTLGQGPEFLTYFQNEAQLEKSRLLSDRFSAERPKGSFSTLEIQRTEQGDSAMYLCASSPLDRKLSYEQYFGPGTRLTVT.

The rearrangement joins TRBV6-1 to TRBJ1-2; 9 positions agree with TRBD1. J gave up 4 bases and V 4 bases, and 4 bases lay outside the gene matches. There are 14 residues in the CDR3. CDR1 is MNHNS and CDR2 is SASEGT in the germline V gene. CDR3: CASSAQGASYGYTF. CDR3 nucleotides: TGTGCCAGCAGTGCACAGGGGGCAAGCTATGGCTACACCTTC.

This chain links TRBV18 with TRBJ2-5, with D possibly being TRBD1 (5 bases). This CDR3 has 14 residues. Germline V gene lookup returns CDR1 KGHSH and CDR2 LQKENI. The V and J ends lost 0 bases and 4 bases respectively, with 9 bases between them. For the CDR3, the DNA is TGTGCCAGCTCACCACCGAAGGGGCGAGAGACCCAGTACTTC. Its protein product is CASSPPKGRETQYF.

This chain joins TRBV27 and TRBJ2-2; 9 nucleotides agree with TRBD1. The germline CDR1 and CDR2 sequences are MNHEY and SMNVEV (reference sequence). The V segment lost 4 bases and the J segment 8 bases; nucleotides outside the gene matches: 11. The CDR3 has 16 amino acids. CDR3 sequence: CASSSPGTGNTGELFF. The DNA for the CDR3 is TGTGCCAGCAGTTCACCAGGGACAGGGAATACGGGGGAGCTGTTTTTT.

This clone was counted a single time. The chain couples TRBV4-2 to TRBJ2-7; TRBD2 aligns across 10 bases. Germline trimming cut 2 bases from V and 0 bases from J; bases unmatched to any gene: 4. The CDR3 extends over 16 amino acids. CDR1 and CDR2 (germline): LGHNA, YNFKEQ. Here the CDR3 DNA reads TGTGCCAGCAGCCAACCCCTAGCGGGAGTCTCCTACGAGCAGTACTTC. Protein sequence: CASSQPLAGVSYEQYF.

The chain combines TRBV11-1 with TRBJ1-6; D is ambiguous. The CDR3 consists of 13 residues. Trimming cost V 0 bases and J 10 bases, with 7 bases left between them. Germline CDR1 is SGHAT and CDR2 is FQDESV (reference sequence). In nucleotides, the CDR3 is TGTGCCAGCAGCTTAGCGACCGAATCACCCCTCCACTTT. Translation: CASSLATESPLHF.

There are a few counts of this clone. The chain employs TRBV27 and TRBJ1-5; TRBD1 matches 7 bases. The J segment lost 9 bases and the V segment lost 5 bases, leaving 10 bases of the junction unmatched. Germline V gene sequence: CDR1 MNHEY, CDR2 SMNVEV (reference sequence). The CDR3 is 14 amino acids. The CDR3 DNA follows: TGTGCCAGCAGTCTACAGGGGTCCCCAGGGCCCCAGCATTTT. The encoded protein is CASSLQGSPGPQHF.

The chain has TRBV2 and TRBJ2-1, with 8 bases fitting TRBD2. After removal of 9 bases from V and 0 bases from J, the junction contained 13 bases not matched to a gene. CDR3 length: 17 amino acids. Germline assignment: CDR1 SNHLY and CDR2 FYNNEI. In DNA form, the CDR3 reads TGTGCCAGTAGAAATTTAGCGGGGTTAAGCTCCTACAATGAGCAGTTCTTC. Translation: CASRNLAGLSSYNEQFF.

The chain combines TRBV5-1 with TRBJ1-3; no reliable D call. From germline, CDR1 is SGHRS and CDR2 YFSETQ. The V gene lost 0 bases and the J gene lost 8 bases, with 9 bases spanning the gap. The CDR3 has 13 residues. The CDR3 nucleotides are TGCGCCAGCAGCTTGGCGGGTAGGGACACCATATATTTT. Encoded protein: CASSLAGRDTIYF.

The J gene is TRBJ1-1, the V gene TRBV5-4; D is undetermined. V was cut by 2 bases and J by 0 bases, with 8 bases left in between. The CDR3 is made up of 14 amino acids. Germline values: CDR1 SGHNT, CDR2 YYREEE (reference sequence). The CDR3 loop is CASSFSLVNTEAFF. CDR3 coding DNA: TGTGCCAGCAGCTTCTCCCTAGTGAACACTGAAGCTTTCTTT.

The chain uses TRBV5-1 and TRBJ1-2; weak D call: TRBD1 (6 bases). There are 16 residues in the CDR3. V lost 4 bases and J lost 4, with 20 bases in between. Germline V CDR1 and CDR2: SGHRS, YFSETQ. The CDR3 DNA is TGCGCCAGCAGCCCCGCCGCGGGGGGCGCCGGCTATGGCTACACCTTC. Its protein product is CASSPAAGGAGYGYTF.

The CDR3 protein is CASSILQGGSFPYEQYF. The CDR3 region has the DNA TGTGCCAGTAGTATCCTCCAAGGGGGGTCTTTCCCCTACGAGCAGTACTTC. The chain recombines TRBV19 with TRBJ2-7, with D perhaps assigned TRBD1 or TRBD2 (6 bases each). The germline V gene has CDR1 LNHDA and CDR2 SQIVND (reference sequence). The V and J ends lost 3 bases and 2 bases respectively, with 20 bases between them. CDR3 length: 17 residues.

The rearrangement joins TRBV7-3 to TRBJ2-7; 8 bases are a match to TRBD1. The CDR3 runs 12 residues. Germline V gene lookup returns CDR1 SGHTA and CDR2 FQGTGA. Losses at the gene ends were 6 bases for V and 9 bases for J; bases not matched to a gene: 7. CDR3 loop: CASSRDRLGQYF. CDR3 DNA sequence: TGTGCCAGCAGTCGGGACAGGTTAGGGCAGTACTTC.

The chain employs TRBV11-1 and TRBJ2-1; 7 bases fit TRBD2. Germline V lookup: CDR1 SGHAT, CDR2 FQDESV (reference sequence). With 1 base clipped from V and 9 bases from J, the junction kept 18 bases outside the gene matches. This CDR3 region has 18 residues. This chain's CDR3 is CASSLDQPSGGVFSEQFF. In nucleotides, the CDR3 is TGTGCCAGCAGCTTAGATCAGCCTAGCGGAGGCGTCTTCAGTGAGCAGTTCTTC.

CDR3 loop: CASSPVGYNNEQYF. CDR3 nucleotides: TGTGCCAGCTCACCAGTGGGCTATAACAACGAGCAGTACTTC. The chain links TRBV18 to TRBJ2-7; D is undetermined. V lost 2 bases, J lost 5 bases, and 13 bases lay in between. From germline, CDR1 is KGHSH and CDR2 LQKENI. The CDR3 sequence is 14 residues long.

Written as DNA, the CDR3 is TGCGCCAGCAGCTTCAAACTGAACACTGAAGCTTTCTTT. Its translation: CASSFKLNTEAFF. The V and J genes are TRBV5-1 and TRBJ1-1, with D uncertain. The CDR3 runs 13 residues. Germline loops: CDR1 SGHRS, CDR2 YFSETQ. Trimming stripped 2 bases from V and 0 bases from J, with 5 bases between.

The chain has TRBV5-1 and TRBJ2-5, with D hard to call. From germline, CDR1 is SGHRS and CDR2 YFSETQ. Trimming stripped 4 bases from V and 1 base from J, with 11 bases between. This CDR3 comprises 14 residues. The CDR3 loop is CASSLSLPQETQYF. The CDR3 DNA follows: TGCGCCAGCAGCCTCAGTCTCCCCCAAGAGACCCAGTACTTC.

The V and J genes are TRBV28 and TRBJ2-1; D remains unclear. The V gene lost 3 bases and the J gene lost 8 bases, with 11 bases spanning the gap. The germline gives CDR1 MDHEN, CDR2 SYDVKM. The CDR3 has 13 residues. CDR3 bases: TGTGCCAGCAGTTTCAGCCATAAGGATGAGCAGTTCTTC. Residues: CASSFSHKDEQFF.

The V call is TRBV6-1, the J call TRBJ2-5, with a weak D call TRBD2 (6 bases). This CDR3 has 17 amino acids. Germline lookup yields CDR1 MNHNS and CDR2 SASEGT. V was clipped by 1 base and J by 5 bases, with 20 bases between them. In DNA form, the CDR3 reads TGTGCCAGCAGTGAAGAGTACTCCGGGGGAGGCCAGGAGACCCAGTACTTC. It translates to CASSEEYSGGGQETQYF.

The count of this clone is one. The chain carries TRBV27 and TRBJ2-1; 7 positions match TRBD2. This CDR3 is 14 amino acids long. The germline CDR1 and CDR2 sequences are MNHEY and SMNVEV (reference sequence). Germline trimming cut 4 bases from V and 4 bases from J; bases unmatched to any gene: 4. The CDR3 reads CASSWREKYNEQFF. The CDR3 coding sequence is TGTGCCAGCAGTTGGCGGGAGAAGTACAATGAGCAGTTCTTC.

V is TRBV27 and J is TRBJ2-5; possible D gene TRBD2, 5 bases. The CDR3 runs 13 residues. V was pared by 5 bases and J by 5 bases, with 12 bases between. CDR1 and CDR2 from the germline V gene are MNHEY and SMNVEV (reference sequence). For the CDR3, the DNA is TGTGCCAGCAGTACCCGACGCGGGGAGACCCAGTACTTC. It is translated as CASSTRRGETQYF.

The chain has TRBV28 and TRBJ2-7; unclear D gene. The germline V gene has CDR1 MDHEN and CDR2 SYDVKM. The CDR3 contains 12 residues. Between the trimmed V and J ends, which lost 4 bases and 1 base, there was a span of 5 bases. The CDR3 loop reads CASSYPSYEQYF. CDR3 nucleotide sequence: TGTGCCAGCAGTTACCCATCCTACGAGCAGTACTTC.

This chain joins TRBV27 and TRBJ1-1; D unclear. The germline V gene has CDR1 MNHEY and CDR2 SMNVEV (reference sequence). Trimming took off 11 bases at V and 5 bases at J, with 6 bases between the two ends. The CDR3 totals 9 residues. The CDR3 region is CAQSTEAFF. The CDR3 bases are TGTGCCCAATCGACTGAAGCTTTCTTT.